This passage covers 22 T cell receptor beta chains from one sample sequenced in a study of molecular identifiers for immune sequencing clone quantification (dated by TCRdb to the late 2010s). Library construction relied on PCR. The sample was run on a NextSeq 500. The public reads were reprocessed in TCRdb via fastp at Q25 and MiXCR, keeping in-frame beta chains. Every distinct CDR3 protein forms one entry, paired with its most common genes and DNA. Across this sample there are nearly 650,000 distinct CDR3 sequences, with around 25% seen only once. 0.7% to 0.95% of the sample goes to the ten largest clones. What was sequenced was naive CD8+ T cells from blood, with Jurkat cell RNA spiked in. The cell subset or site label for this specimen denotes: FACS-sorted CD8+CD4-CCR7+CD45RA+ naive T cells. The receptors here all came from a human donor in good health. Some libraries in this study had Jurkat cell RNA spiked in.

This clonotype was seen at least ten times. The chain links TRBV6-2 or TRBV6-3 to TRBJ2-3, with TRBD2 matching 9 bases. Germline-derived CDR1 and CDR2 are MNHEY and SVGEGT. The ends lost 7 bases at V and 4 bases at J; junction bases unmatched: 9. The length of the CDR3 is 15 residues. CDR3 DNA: TGTGCCAGCACCCCCCTAGCGGGGTTTTCAGATACGCAGTATTTT. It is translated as CASTPLAGFSDTQYF.

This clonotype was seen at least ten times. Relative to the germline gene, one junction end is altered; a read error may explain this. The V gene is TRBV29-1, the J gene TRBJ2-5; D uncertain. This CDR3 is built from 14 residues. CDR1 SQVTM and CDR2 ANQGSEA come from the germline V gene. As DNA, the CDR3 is TGCAGCGTTCAAGACGGGTCTTACCAGGAGACCCAGTACTTC. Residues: CSVQDGSYQETQYF. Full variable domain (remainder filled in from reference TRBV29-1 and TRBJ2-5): SAVISQKPSRDICQRGTSLTIQCQVDSQVTMMFWYRQQPGQSLTLIATANQGSEATYESGFVIDKFPISRPNLTFSTLTVSNMSPEDSSIYLCSVQDGSYQETQYFGPGTRLLVL.

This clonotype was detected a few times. This chain's CDR3 is CASSYGGPTGELFF. The CDR3 nucleotides read TGTGCCAGCAGTTACGGGGGGCCAACCGGGGAGCTGTTTTTT. The rearrangement links TRBV6-5 to TRBJ2-2; tentatively, D is TRBD1 or TRBD2 (6 bases each). CDR1 and CDR2 from the germline V gene are MNHEY and SVGAGI. V lost 2 bases to trimming and J lost 5 bases, with 9 bases between them. The CDR3 is 14 residues long.

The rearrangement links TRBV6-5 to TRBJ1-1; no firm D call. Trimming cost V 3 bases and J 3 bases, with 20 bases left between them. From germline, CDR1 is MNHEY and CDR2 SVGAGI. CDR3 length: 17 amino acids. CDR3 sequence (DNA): TGTGCCAGCAGTTATTTCGGGTTTAGTTACCTGGACACTGAAGCTTTCTTT. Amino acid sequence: CASSYFGFSYLDTEAFF.

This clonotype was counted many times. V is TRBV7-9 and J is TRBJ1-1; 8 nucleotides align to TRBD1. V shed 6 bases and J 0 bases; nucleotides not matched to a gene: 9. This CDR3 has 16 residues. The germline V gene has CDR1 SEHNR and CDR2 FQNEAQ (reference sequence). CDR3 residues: CASSSQDRGLNTEAFF. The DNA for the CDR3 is TGTGCCAGCAGTTCTCAAGACAGGGGACTGAACACTGAAGCTTTCTTT. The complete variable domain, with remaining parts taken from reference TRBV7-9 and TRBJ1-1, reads DTGVSQNPRHKITKRGQNVTFRCDPISEHNRLYWYRQTLGQGPEFLTYFQNEAQLEKSRLLSDRFSAERPKGSFSTLEIQRTEQGDSAMYLCASSSQDRGLNTEAFFGQGTRLTVV.

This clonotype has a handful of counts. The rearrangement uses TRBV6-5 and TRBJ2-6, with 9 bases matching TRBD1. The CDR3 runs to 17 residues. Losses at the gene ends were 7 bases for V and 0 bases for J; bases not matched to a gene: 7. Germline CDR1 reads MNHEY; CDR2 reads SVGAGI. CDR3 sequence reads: CASMGQGLFSGANVLTF. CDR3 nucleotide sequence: TGTGCCAGCATGGGACAGGGCTTATTCTCTGGGGCCAACGTCCTGACTTTC.

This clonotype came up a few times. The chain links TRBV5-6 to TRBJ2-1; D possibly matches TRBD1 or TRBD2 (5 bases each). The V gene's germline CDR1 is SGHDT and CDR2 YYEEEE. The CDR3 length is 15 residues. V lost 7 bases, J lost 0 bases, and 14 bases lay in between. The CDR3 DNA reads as TGTGCCAGCGCCGGGACCCCGAGCTCCTACAATGAGCAGTTCTTC. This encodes CASAGTPSSYNEQFF.

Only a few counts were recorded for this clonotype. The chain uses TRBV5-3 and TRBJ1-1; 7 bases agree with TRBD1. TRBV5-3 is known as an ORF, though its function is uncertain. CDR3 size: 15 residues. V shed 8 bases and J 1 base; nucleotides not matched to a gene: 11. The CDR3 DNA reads TGTGCCAGCAGCCCTCCTTACAGGGGGAACACTGAAGCTTTCTTT. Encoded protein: CASSPPYRGNTEAFF.

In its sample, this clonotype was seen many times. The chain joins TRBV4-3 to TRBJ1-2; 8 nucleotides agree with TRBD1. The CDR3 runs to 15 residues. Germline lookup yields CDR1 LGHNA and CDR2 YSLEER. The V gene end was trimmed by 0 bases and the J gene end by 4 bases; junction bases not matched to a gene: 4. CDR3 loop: CASSQDQTGAYGYTF. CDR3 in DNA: TGCGCCAGCAGCCAAGATCAGACAGGGGCCTATGGCTACACCTTC.

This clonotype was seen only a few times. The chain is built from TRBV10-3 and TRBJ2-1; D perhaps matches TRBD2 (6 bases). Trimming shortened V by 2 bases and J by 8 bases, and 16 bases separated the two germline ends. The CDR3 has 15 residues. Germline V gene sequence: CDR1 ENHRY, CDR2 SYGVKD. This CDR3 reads CAISEPETSSDEQFF. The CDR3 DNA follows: TGTGCCATCAGTGAGCCCGAGACTAGTTCCGATGAGCAGTTCTTC.

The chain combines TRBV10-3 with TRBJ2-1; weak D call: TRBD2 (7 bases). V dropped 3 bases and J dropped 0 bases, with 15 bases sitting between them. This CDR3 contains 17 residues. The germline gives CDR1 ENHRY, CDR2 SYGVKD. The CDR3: CAISELTGGRSYNEQFF. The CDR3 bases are TGTGCCATCAGTGAATTGACGGGGGGCCGCTCCTACAATGAGCAGTTCTTC.

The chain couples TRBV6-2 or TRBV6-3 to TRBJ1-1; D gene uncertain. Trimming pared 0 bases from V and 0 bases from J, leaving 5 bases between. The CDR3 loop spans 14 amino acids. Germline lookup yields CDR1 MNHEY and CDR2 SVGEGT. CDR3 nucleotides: TGTGCCAGCAGTTACTCGAGGCTGAACACTGAAGCTTTCTTT. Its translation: CASSYSRLNTEAFF.

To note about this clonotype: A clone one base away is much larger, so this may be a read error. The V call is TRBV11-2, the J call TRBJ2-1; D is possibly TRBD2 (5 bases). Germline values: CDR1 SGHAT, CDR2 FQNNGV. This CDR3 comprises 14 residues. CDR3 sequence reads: CARRPAVSYNEQFF. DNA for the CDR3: TGTGCCCGCAGACCAGCGGTGTCCTACAATGAGCAGTTCTTC. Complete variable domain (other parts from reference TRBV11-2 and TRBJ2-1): EAGVAQSPRYKIIEKRQSVAFWCNPISGHATLYWYQQILGQGPKLLIQFQNNGVVDDSQLPKDRFSAERLKGVDSTLKIQPAKLEDSAVYLCARRPAVSYNEQFFGPGTRLTVL.

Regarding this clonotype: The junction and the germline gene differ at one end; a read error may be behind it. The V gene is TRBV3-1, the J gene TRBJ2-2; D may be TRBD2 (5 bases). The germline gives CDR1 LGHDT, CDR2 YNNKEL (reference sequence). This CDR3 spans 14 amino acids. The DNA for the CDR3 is TGTGCCAGCAGCTTCGGACCAAGCACCGGGGAGCAGTTTTTT. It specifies CASSFGPSTGEQFF.

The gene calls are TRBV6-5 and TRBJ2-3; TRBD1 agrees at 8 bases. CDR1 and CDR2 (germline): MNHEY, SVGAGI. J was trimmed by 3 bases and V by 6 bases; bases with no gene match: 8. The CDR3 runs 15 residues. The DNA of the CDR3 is TGTGCCAGCAGCCGAGCAGGGGGCGAGACAGATACGCAGTATTTT. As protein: CASSRAGGETDTQYF.

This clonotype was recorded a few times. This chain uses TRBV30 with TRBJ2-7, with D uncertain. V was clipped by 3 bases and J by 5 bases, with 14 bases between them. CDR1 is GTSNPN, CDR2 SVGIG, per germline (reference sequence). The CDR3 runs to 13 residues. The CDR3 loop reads CAWRRSAGHEQYF. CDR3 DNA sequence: TGTGCCTGGAGACGGAGCGCCGGGCACGAGCAGTACTTC.

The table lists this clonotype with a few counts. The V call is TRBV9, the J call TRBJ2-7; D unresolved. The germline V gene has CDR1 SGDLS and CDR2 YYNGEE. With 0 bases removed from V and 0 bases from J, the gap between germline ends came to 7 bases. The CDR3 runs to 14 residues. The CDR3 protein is CASSVEASSYEQYF. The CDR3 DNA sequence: TGTGCCAGCAGCGTAGAGGCCAGCTCCTACGAGCAGTACTTC.

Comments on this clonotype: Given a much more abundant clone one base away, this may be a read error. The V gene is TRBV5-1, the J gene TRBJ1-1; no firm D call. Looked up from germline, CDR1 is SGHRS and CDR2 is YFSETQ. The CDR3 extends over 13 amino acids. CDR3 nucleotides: TGCGCCAGCAGGTGGACGGGGAACACTAAAGCTTTCTTT. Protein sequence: CASRWTGNTKAFF.

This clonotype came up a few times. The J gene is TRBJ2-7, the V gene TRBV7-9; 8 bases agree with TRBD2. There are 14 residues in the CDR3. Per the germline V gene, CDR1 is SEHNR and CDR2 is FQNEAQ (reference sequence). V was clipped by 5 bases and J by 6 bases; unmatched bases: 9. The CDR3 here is CASSATSAFAEQYF. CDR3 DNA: TGTGCCAGCAGCGCGACTAGCGCTTTCGCCGAGCAGTACTTC.

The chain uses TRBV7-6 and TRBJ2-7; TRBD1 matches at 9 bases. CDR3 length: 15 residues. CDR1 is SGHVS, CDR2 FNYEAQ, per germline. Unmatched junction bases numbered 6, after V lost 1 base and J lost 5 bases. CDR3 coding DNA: TGTGCCAGCAGCTTAGAATCCCGGACAGGGGACGAGCAGTACTTC. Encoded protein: CASSLESRTGDEQYF. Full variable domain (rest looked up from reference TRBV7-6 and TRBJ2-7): GAGVSQSPRYKVTKRGQDVALRCDPISGHVSLYWYRQALGQGPEFLTYFNYEAQQDKSGLPNDRFSAERPEGSISTLTIQRTEQRDSAMYRCASSLESRTGDEQYFGPGTRLTVT.

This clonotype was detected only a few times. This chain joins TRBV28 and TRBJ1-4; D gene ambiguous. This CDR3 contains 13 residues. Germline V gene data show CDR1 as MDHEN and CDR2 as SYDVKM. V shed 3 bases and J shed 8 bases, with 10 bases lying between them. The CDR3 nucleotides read TGTGCCAGCAGTTTCAGAGGCGGGGAAAAACTGTTTTTT. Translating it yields CASSFRGGEKLFF.

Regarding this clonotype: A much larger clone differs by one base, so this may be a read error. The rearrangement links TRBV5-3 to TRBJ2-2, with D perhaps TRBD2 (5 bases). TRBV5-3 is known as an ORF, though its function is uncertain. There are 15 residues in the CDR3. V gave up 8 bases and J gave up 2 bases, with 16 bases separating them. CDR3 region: CASSRRLPNTGELFF. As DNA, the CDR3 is TGTGCCAGCAGCAGGCGACTACCAAACACCGGGGAGCTGTTTTTT.